This T cell receptor (beta chain) emerged from a study of T-cell reconstitution after alpha-beta-depleted transplantation in children. This clonotype was observed many times. The TCRbeta library incorporated unique molecular identifiers. TCRdb fed the PCR reads into MiXCR, producing one record per CDR3 protein. The table includes roughly 100,000 distinct CDR3 sequences, roughly 8.8% detected once. The CDR3 has 14 residues. Unmatched junction bases numbered 8, after V lost 5 bases and J lost 10 bases. Per the germline V gene, CDR1 is SGDLS and CDR2 is YYNGEE. The clonotype originates from a human donor who donated a stem cell graft to a child with congenital amegakaryocytic thrombocytopenia. V gene TRBV9 combines with J gene TRBJ1-6; TRBD1 matches 8 bases. Sequences were derived from PBMCs from the stem cell graft donor, sampled from the stem cell graft. The CDR3 nucleotides are TGTGCCAGCAGAAGGACAGGGTTTGGCTCACCCCTCCACTTT. Residues: CASRRTGFGSPLHF.